This entry describes one T cell receptor (beta chain). Its antigen is still unknown. At one end the junction does not follow the germline gene, possibly because of a read error. Researchers drew blood RNA from unsorted whole blood and extracted germline DNA as well. HBV chronically infected the treatment-naive patients. These data belong to a study of tumor-infiltrating lymphocytes in primary liver carcinoma. Germline V gives CDR1 SGHAT, CDR2 FQNNGV. The CDR3 has 21 amino acids. Whole-study findings and limits: Unsorted bulk samples meant CD4+ and CD8+ repertoires went uncompared.

The authors made TCR beta cDNA from roughly 480 ng total RNA with a constant-region primer. Sequencing libraries for TCR beta derived from three nested multiplex PCR rounds that used slightly modified ARM-PCR. TRBV1-TRBV30 forward primers paired with a C-beta reverse primer were used in the first two PCR rounds, which ran 9 to 10 cycles each. TCRdb called the multiplex PCR reads again in MiXCR, with one record for every CDR3 protein. In the table there are nearly 200,000 distinct CDR3 sequences, 65% of which are singletons. The sample taken for sequencing was peripheral blood. The chain combines TRBV11-2 with TRBJ2-3; 8 nucleotides agree with TRBD2. This clonotype was sampled from a woman aged 55 to 70 with primary liver carcinoma and hepatitis B virus infection. This CDR3 reads CASSFEDLGLEFWVGTNTHYF. Written as DNA, the CDR3 is TGTGCCAGCAGCTTTGAGGATTTGGGACTAGAATTCTGGGTAGGCACAAATACGCATTATTTT.